This T cell receptor beta chain was profiled in a study of vaccination effects on CD4 cells after COVID-19. In the study overall: Antigen-specific CD4+ T cells were expanded with viral peptide pools in the ViraFEST assay before sequencing. Following the second dose by a median of 72 days, the post-vaccine samples were obtained.

TCRdb keeps only in-frame clones here, not all; method: immunoSEQ multiplex PCR. Of tens of thousands of clones in the sample, about four fifths were seen once. V gave up 4 bases and J gave up 8 bases, with 14 bases separating them. Per the germline V gene, CDR1 is LGHNA and CDR2 is YNFKEQ. This CDR3 has 14 amino acids. The culture ran for around 10 days before CD4+ T cells were isolated. It was between March and December 2020 that the person had a SARS-CoV-2 infection confirmed by PCR. Either the mRNA-1273 or the BNT162b2 vaccine was given to participants as two doses. This clone turned up a few times. Its antigen is unidentified.

The chain has TRBV4-2 and TRBJ1-4, with D perhaps matching TRBD1 (5 bases). The receptor was isolated from a human donor who had a prior SARS-CoV-2 infection. Sequencing was performed on CD4+ T cells from PBMCs cultured without peptide, taken after COVID-19 vaccination. CDR3 loop: CASSLRQSWEKLFF. CDR3 sequence (DNA): TGTGCCAGCAGCCTTCGACAGAGTTGGGAAAAACTGTTTTTT.